There are many counts of the clone carrying this TCR beta chain. Its antigen is still unknown. These data are taken from a study of T cell repertoires in cytomegalovirus infection. At the level of the study: Recently identified HLA-C-restricted and well-studied HLA-B-restricted CMV epitopes were used. Matching HLA type and CMV infection were both indicated by public TCR beta signatures.

MiXCR was run by TCRdb on the reads, yielding one entry per CDR3 protein. Here the sample spans roughly 990,000 distinct CDR3 sequences, about 33% being singletons. The CDR3 contains 16 residues. Looked up from germline, CDR1 is MNHEY and CDR2 is SVGAGI. V was cut by 2 bases and J by 4 bases, with 17 bases left in between. The chain recombines TRBV6-5 with TRBJ2-5, with D perhaps being TRBD1 or TRBD2 (5 bases each). Sequences were derived from cultured CD8+ T cells from PBMCs, sampled from culture after CMV antigen stimulation. This sequence originates from a human donor in good health (CMV status not recorded). Some clones in this sample may be carry-over from other donors' samples. As DNA, the CDR3 is TGTGCCAGCAGTTACCCCCAGGGACGGGTTCGAGAGACCCAGTACTTC. It specifies CASSYPQGRVRETQYF.